This T cell receptor beta chain was sequenced during a study of identical twins. Study outcomes and limitations: Excess twin sharing in beta out-of-frame sequences was weaker. Analyses based on zero insertions could be partly confounded by invariant MAIT and iNKT cells. Beta clonotypes that were abundant in cord blood contained fewer insertions, a pattern absent from memory repertoires.

Concerning this clonotype itself: Antigen: not known.

After template switching added a universal primer site, the resulting cDNA carried unique molecular identifiers. TCRdb fed the 5' RACE reads into MiXCR, producing one record per CDR3 protein. In the table there are 1.5 million or so distinct CDR3 sequences, around 29% of which are singletons. The receptor's source is a newborn girl in good health. The sequenced material came from cord blood.

The CDR3 nucleotides read TGTGCCAGCAGCGTAGTATCACAGGCGTTGCGGGAGACCCAGTACTTC. It encodes CASSVVSQALRETQYF. This chain joins TRBV9 and TRBJ2-5, with D perhaps matching TRBD1 (5 bases). Trimming took 0 bases from V and 5 from J, leaving 17 bases between them. There are 16 residues in the CDR3. The germline V gene has CDR1 SGDLS and CDR2 YYNGEE.